The present entry profiles one T cell receptor (beta chain) with its context. MiXCR was run by TCRdb on the reads, yielding one entry per CDR3 protein. The sample carries roughly 630,000 distinct CDR3 sequences, 20% to 30% recorded once. This sample was included in a study of T cell repertoires in cytomegalovirus infection. Deletions cut 5 bases from V and 12 bases from J, with 17 bases between. This CDR3 is built from 12 residues. Germline loops: CDR1 SQVTM, CDR2 ANQGSEA. This chain joins TRBV29-1 and TRBJ2-1; tentatively, D is TRBD1 (7 bases). The clonotype was recovered from a human donor in good health (CMV status not recorded). Some clones in this sample may be carry-over from other donors' samples. The sequenced sample consisted of CD8+ T cells from PBMCs. CDR3 sequence (DNA): TGCAGCGTTAGCGGGCGGCAGGGGGGGCAGTTCTTC. Residues: CSVSGRQGGQFF.